The 3 T cell receptor beta chains below were found in one sample sequenced in a study of blood T cell repertoires in COVID-19. Sequencing used immunoSEQ multiplex PCR; TCRdb keeps in-frame clones, though not all of them. The sample holds about 200,000 clones, roughly 85% seen once. Sequences were obtained from peripheral blood. The source is a woman older than 75 with acute or convalescent COVID-19.

This clone was recorded only once. The chain is built from TRBV6-5 and TRBJ2-3; D not resolved. Trimming took off 7 bases at V and 5 bases at J, with 19 bases between the two ends. CDR3 size: 15 residues. CDR1 is MNHEY and CDR2 is SVGAGI in the germline V gene. Here the CDR3 DNA reads TGTGCCAGCAACCCTTCGCGACGGAGTGGAGATACGCAGTATTTT. It yields the protein CASNPSRRSGDTQYF.

This clone was observed once. This chain connects TRBV28 to TRBJ1-3; D is unclear. Trimming removed 2 bases from V and 4 bases from J, with 9 bases in between. The CDR3 has 14 residues. Germline CDR1 is MDHEN and CDR2 is SYDVKM. In DNA form, the CDR3 reads TGTGCCAGCAGTTTAAGGCAGGTCGGAAACACCATATATTTT. Translated: CASSLRQVGNTIYF.

This clone was counted once. This chain connects TRBV14 to TRBJ2-7; the D gene is possibly TRBD1 (6 bases). V was pared by 5 bases and J by 10 bases, with 27 bases between. Germline V CDR1 and CDR2: SGHDN, FVKESK. This CDR3 is built from 16 residues. The CDR3 nucleotides are TGTGCCAGCAGCTTCACGCCAGGACAGCCTCCTTTTGAACAGTACTTC. This translates into CASSFTPGQPPFEQYF.